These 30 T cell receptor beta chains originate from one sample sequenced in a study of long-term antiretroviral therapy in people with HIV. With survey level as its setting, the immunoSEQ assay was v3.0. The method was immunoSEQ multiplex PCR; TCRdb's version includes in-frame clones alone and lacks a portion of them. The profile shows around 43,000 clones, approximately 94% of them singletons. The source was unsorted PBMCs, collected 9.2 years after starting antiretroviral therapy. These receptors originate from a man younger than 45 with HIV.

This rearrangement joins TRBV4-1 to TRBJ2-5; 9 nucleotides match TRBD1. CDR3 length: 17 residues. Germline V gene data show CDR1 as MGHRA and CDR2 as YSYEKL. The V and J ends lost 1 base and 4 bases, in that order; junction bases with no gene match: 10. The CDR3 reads CASSQVTGTGHGETQYF. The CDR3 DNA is TGCGCCAGCAGCCAAGTGACGGGGACAGGGCATGGAGAGACCCAGTACTTC.

CDR3 amino acids: CASSIQGADYNEQFF. The CDR3 DNA sequence: TGTGCCAGCAGTATCCAGGGGGCCGATTACAATGAGCAGTTCTTC. The genes are TRBV28 and TRBJ2-1, with TRBD1 matching over 8 bases. Unmatched junction bases numbered 7, after V lost 5 bases and J lost 4 bases. From germline, CDR1 is MDHEN and CDR2 SYDVKM. This CDR3 is built from 15 residues.

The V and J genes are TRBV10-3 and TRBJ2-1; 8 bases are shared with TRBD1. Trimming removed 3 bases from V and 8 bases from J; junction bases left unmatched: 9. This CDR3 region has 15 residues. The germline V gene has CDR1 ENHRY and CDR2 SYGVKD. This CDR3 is CAISDYGDRRYEQFF. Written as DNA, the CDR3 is TGTGCCATCAGTGATTATGGGGACAGGAGGTATGAGCAGTTCTTC.

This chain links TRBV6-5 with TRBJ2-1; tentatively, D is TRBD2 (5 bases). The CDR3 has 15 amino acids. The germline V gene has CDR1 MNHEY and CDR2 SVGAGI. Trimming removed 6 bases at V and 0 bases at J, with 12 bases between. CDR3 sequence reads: CASRRTHNSYNEQFF. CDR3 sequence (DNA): TGTGCCAGCAGGCGGACTCACAACTCCTACAATGAGCAGTTCTTC.

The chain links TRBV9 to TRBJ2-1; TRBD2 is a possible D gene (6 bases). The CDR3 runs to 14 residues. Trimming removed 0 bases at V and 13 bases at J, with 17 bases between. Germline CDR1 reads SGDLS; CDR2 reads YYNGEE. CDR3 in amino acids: CASSVGGVRTEQFF. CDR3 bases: TGTGCCAGCAGCGTAGGGGGGGTGCGGACTGAACAGTTCTTC.

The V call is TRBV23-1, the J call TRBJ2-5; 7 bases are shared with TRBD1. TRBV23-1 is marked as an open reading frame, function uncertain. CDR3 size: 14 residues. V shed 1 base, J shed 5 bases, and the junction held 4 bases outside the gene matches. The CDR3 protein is CASSQWDSQETQYF. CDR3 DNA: TGCGCCAGCAGTCAATGGGACAGCCAGGAGACCCAGTACTTC.

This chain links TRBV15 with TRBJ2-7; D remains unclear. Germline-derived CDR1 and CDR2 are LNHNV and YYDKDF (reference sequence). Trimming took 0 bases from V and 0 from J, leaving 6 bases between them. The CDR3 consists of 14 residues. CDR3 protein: CATSRDPLSYEQYF. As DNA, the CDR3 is TGTGCCACCAGCAGAGATCCCCTCTCCTACGAGCAGTACTTC.

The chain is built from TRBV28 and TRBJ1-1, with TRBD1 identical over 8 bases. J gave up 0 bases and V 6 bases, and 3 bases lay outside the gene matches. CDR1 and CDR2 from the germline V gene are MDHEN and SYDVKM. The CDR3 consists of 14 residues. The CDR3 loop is CASRPGQVNTEAFF. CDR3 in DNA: TGTGCCAGCAGACCGGGACAGGTGAACACTGAAGCTTTCTTT.

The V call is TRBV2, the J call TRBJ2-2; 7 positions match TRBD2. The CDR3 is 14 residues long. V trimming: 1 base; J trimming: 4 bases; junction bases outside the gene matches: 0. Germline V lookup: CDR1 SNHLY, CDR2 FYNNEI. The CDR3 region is CASSEGGGTGELFF. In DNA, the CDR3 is TGTGCCAGCAGTGAAGGGGGGGGCACCGGGGAGCTGTTTTTT.

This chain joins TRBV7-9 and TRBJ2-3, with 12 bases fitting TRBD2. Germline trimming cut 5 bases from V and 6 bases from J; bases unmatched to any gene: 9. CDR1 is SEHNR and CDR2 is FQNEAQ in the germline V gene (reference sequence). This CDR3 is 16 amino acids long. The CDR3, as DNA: TGTGCCAGCAGCAAACGACTAGCGGGAGAGGGGGATACGCAGTATTTT. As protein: CASSKRLAGEGDTQYF.

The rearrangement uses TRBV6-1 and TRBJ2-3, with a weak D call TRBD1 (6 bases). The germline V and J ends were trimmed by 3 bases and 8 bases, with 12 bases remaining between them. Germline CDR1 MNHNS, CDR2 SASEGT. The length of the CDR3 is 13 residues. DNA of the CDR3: TGTGCCAGCAGTGACCCGACAGGATTTACGCAGTATTTT. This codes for CASSDPTGFTQYF.

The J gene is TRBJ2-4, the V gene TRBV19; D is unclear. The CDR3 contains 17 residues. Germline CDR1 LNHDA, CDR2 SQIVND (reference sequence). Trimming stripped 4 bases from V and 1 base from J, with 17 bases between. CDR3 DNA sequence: TGTGCCAGTAGTACCGTCGAGTTGTTTAGTGCCAAAAACATTCAGTACTTC. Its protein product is CASSTVELFSAKNIQYF.

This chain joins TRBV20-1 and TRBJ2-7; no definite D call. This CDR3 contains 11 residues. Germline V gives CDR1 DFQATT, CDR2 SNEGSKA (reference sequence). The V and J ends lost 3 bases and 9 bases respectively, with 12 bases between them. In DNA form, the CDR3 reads TGCAGTGCTAGTTACGCCGCAGGGCAGTACGTC. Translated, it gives CSASYAAGQYV.

The CDR3 spells CSAPGYLGYTF. The DNA for the CDR3 is TGCAGTGCCCCGGGTTACCTCGGCTACACCTTC. The chain is built from TRBV20-1 and TRBJ1-2, with no clear D. Trimming cost V 6 bases and J 8 bases, with 13 bases left between them. CDR1 is DFQATT and CDR2 is SNEGSKA in the germline V gene (reference sequence). The CDR3 has 11 residues.

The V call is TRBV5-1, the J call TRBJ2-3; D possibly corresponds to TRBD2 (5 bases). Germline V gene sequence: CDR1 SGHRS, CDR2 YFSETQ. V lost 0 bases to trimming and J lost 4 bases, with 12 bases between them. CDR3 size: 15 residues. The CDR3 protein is CASSLGTPNADTQYF. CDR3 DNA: TGCGCCAGCAGCTTGGGGACTCCCAATGCAGATACGCAGTATTTT.

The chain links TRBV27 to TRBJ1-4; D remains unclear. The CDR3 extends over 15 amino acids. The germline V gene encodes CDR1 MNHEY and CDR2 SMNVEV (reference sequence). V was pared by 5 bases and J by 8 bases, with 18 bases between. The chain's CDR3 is CASSRGPTWEEKLFF. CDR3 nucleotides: TGTGCCAGCAGTCGAGGACCGACTTGGGAGGAAAAACTGTTTTTT.

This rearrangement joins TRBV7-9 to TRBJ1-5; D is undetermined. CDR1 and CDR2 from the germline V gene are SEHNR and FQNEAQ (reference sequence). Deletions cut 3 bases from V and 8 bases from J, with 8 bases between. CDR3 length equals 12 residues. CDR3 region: CASSFSEEPQHF. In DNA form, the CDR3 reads TGTGCCAGCAGCTTTTCTGAGGAGCCCCAGCATTTT. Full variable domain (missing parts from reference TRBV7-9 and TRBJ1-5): DTGVSQNPRHKITKRGQNVTFRCDPISEHNRLYWYRQTLGQGPEFLTYFQNEAQLEKSRLLSDRFSAERPKGSFSTLEIQRTEQGDSAMYLCASSFSEEPQHFGDGTRLSIL.

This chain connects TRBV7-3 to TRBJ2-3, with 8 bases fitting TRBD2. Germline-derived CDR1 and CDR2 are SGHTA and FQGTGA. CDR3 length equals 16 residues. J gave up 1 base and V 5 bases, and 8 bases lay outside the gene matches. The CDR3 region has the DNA TGTGCCAGCAGCCCCCCCGGTAGCGGGGGCACAGATACGCAGTATTTT. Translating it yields CASSPPGSGGTDTQYF.

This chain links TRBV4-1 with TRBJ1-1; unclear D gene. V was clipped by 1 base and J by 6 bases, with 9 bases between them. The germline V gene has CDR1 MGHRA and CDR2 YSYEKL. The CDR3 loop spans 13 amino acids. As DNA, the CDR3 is TGCGCCAGCAGCCAAGTGGCAACTCCTGAAGCTTTCTTT. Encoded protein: CASSQVATPEAFF.

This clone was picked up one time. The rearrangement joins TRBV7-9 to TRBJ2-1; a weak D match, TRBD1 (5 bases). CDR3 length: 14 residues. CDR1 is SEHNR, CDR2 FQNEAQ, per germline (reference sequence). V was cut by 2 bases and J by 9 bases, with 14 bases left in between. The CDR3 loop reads CASSLTVRAGEQFF. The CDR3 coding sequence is TGTGCCAGCAGCTTAACGGTCAGGGCCGGTGAGCAGTTCTTC. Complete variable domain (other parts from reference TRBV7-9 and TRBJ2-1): DTGVSQNPRHKITKRGQNVTFRCDPISEHNRLYWYRQTLGQGPEFLTYFQNEAQLEKSRLLSDRFSAERPKGSFSTLEIQRTEQGDSAMYLCASSLTVRAGEQFFGPGTRLTVL.

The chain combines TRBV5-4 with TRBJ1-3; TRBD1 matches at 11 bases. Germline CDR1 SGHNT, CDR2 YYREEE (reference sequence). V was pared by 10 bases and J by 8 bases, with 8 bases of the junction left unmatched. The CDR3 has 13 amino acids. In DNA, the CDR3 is TGTGCCCTGCGGTCGGGACAGGGGGACACCATATATTTT. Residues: CALRSGQGDTIYF.

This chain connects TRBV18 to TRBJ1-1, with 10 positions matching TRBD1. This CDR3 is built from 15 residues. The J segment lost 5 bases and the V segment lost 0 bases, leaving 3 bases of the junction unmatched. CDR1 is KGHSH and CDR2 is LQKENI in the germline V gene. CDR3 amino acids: CASSPPRGQGTEAFF. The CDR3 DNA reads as TGTGCCAGCTCACCACCAAGGGGACAGGGGACTGAAGCTTTCTTT.

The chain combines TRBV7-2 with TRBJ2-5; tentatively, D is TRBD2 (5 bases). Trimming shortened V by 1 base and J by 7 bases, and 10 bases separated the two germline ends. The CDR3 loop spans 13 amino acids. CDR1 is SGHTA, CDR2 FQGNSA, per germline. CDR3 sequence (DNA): TGTGCCAGCAGCTTAGGCGCTGGAGGGACCCAGTACTTC. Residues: CASSLGAGGTQYF.

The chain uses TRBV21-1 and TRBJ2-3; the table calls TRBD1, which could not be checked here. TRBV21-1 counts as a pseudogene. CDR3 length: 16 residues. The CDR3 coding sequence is TGTGCCAGCAGCAACGTCCAGAAGGGGGCCGGAGATACGCAGTATTTT. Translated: CASSNVQKGAGDTQYF.

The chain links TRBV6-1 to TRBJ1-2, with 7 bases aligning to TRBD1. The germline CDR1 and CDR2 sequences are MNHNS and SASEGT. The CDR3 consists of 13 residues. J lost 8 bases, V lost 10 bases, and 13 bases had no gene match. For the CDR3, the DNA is TGTGCCATCCGACAGGGAGGGATGTTGGGCTACACCTTC. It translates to CAIRQGGMLGYTF.

CDR3 DNA: TGTGCCAGCAGTTCAGGGGGCCCGAATGAAAAACTGTTTTTT. As protein: CASSSGGPNEKLFF. The chain joins TRBV28 to TRBJ1-4; TRBD1 agrees at 8 bases. Germline assignment: CDR1 MDHEN and CDR2 SYDVKM. The CDR3 extends over 14 amino acids. V was pared by 4 bases and J by 5 bases, with 3 bases of the junction left unmatched. Drawing the rest from reference TRBV28 and TRBJ1-4, the complete variable domain is DVKVTQSSRYLVKRTGEKVFLECVQDMDHENMFWYRQDPGLGLRLIYFSYDVKMKEKGDIPEGYSVSREKKERFSLILESASTNQTSMYLCASSSGGPNEKLFFGSGTQLSVL.

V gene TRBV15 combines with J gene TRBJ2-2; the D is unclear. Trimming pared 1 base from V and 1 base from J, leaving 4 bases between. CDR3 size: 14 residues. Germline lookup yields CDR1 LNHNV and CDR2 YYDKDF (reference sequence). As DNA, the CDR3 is TGTGCCACCAGCAGAGGTCAGAACACCGGGGAGCTGTTTTTT. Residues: CATSRGQNTGELFF.

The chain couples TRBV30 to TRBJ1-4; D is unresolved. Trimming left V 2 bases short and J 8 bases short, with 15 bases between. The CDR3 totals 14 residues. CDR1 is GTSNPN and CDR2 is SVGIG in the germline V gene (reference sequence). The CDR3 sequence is CAWSLLGLREKLFF. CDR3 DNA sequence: TGTGCCTGGAGTTTATTAGGGTTACGGGAAAAACTGTTTTTT. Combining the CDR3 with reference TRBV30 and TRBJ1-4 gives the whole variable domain SQTIHQWPATLVQPVGSPLSLECTVEGTSNPNLYWYRQAAGRGLQLLFYSVGIGQISSEVPQNLSASRPQDRQFILSSKKLLLSDSGFYLCAWSLLGLREKLFFGSGTQLSVL.

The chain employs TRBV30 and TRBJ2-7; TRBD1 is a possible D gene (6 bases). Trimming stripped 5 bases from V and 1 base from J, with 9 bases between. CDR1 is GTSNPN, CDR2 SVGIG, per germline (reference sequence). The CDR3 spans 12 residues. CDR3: CAWAGESYEQYF. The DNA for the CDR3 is TGTGCCTGGGCAGGGGAGTCCTACGAGCAGTACTTC.

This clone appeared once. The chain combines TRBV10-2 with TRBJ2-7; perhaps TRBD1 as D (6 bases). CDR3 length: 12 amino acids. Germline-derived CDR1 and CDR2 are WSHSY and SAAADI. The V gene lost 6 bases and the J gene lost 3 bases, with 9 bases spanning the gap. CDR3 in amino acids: CASRDRFYEQYF. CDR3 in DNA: TGCGCCAGCAGAGACAGGTTCTACGAGCAGTACTTC.